The 2 T cell receptor beta chains below come from one sample, sequenced in a study of molecular identifiers for immune sequencing clone quantification (dated by TCRdb to the late 2010s). Libraries were constructed by PCR. The sample was run on an Illumina HiSeq 4000. TCRdb reprocessed the public reads (quality trimming at Q25 with fastp, clone calling with MiXCR) and kept in-frame beta chains. Here each entry gathers all rows of one CDR3 protein and keeps the most common genes and DNA. In this sample the table shows hundreds of thousands of distinct CDR3 sequences, about a fifth of which occur a single time. 0.75% to 0.85% of the sample is held by the ten biggest clonotypes. The specimen was naive CD8+ T cells from blood, with Jurkat cell RNA spiked in. In the paper's terms, the cell subset or site label means: FACS-sorted CD8+CD4-CCR7+CD45RA+ naive T cells. All receptors come from a human donor in good health. Some libraries in this study had Jurkat cell RNA spiked in.

In the case of this clonotype: A clone one base away is much larger, so this may be a read error. This chain joins TRBV13 and TRBJ1-3; maybe TRBD1 (5 bases). Germline V CDR1 and CDR2: PRHDT, FYEKMQ (reference sequence). CDR3 length: 16 amino acids. The CDR3 DNA reads TGTGCCGGCAGCTTTAACAGGCAAAGCTCTGGAAACACCATATATTTT. Its translation is CAGSFNRQSSGNTIYF. Full variable domain (rest looked up from reference TRBV13 and TRBJ1-3): AAGVIQSPRHLIKEKRETATLKCYPIPRHDTVYWYQQGPGQDPQFLISFYEKMQSDKGSIPDRFSAQQFSDYHSELNMSSLELGDSALYFCAGSFNRQSSGNTIYFGEGSWLTVV.

Comment on this clonotype: The CDR3 end shows no conserved phenylalanine or tryptophan, and so a read error is likely. The CDR3 sequence is CASSLVGVYEQYL. CDR3 coding DNA: TGTGCCAGCAGCTTGGTGGGGGTCTACGAGCAGTACCTC. This chain links TRBV5-6 with TRBJ2-7; D tentatively reads TRBD1 or TRBD2 (5 bases each). CDR1 and CDR2 (germline): SGHDT, YYEEEE. V lost 0 bases to trimming and J lost 3 bases, with 7 bases between them. There are 13 residues in the CDR3.